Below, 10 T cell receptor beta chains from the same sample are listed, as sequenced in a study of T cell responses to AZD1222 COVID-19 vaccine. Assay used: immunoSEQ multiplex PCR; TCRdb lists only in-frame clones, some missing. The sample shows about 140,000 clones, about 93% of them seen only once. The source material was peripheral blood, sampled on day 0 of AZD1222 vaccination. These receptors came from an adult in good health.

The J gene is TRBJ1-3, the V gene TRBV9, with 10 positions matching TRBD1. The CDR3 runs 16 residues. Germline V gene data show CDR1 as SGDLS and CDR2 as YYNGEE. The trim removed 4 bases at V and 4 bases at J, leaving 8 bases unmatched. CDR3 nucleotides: TGTGCCAGCAGCACCGGGACAGGGGTGAGGGGAAACACCATATATTTT. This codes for CASSTGTGVRGNTIYF.

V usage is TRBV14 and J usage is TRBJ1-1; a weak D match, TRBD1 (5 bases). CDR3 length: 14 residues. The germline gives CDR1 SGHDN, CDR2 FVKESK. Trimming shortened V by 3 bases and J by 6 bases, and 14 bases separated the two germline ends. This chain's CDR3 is CASSQAGGVAEAFF. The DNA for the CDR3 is TGTGCCAGCAGCCAGGCAGGAGGGGTGGCTGAAGCTTTCTTT.

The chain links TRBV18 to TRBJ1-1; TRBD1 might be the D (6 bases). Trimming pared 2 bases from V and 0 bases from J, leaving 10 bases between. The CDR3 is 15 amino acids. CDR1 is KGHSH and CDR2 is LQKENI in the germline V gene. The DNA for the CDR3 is TGTGCCAGCTCACCAACCCAGGGGATGAACACTGAAGCTTTCTTT. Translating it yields CASSPTQGMNTEAFF.

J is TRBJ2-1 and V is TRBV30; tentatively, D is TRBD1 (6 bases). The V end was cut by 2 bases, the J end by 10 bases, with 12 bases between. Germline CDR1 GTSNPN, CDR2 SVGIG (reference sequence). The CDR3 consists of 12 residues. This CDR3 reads CAWSTGTPEQFF. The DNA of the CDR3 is TGTGCCTGGAGTACTGGGACACCCGAGCAGTTCTTC.

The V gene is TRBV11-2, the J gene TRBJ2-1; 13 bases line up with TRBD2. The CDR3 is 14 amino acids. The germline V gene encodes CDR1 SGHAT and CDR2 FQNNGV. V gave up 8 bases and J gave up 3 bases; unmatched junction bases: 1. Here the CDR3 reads CASGTSGDYNEQFF. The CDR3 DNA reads TGTGCCAGCGGGACTAGCGGGGACTACAATGAGCAGTTCTTC.

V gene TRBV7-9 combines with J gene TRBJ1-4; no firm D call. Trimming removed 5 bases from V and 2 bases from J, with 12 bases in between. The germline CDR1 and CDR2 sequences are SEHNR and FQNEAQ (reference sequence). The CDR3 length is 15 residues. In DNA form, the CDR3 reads TGTGCCAGCAGCGCCCATAAGCAGACTAATGAAAAACTGTTTTTT. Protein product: CASSAHKQTNEKLFF. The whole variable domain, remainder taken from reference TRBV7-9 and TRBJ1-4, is DTGVSQNPRHKITKRGQNVTFRCDPISEHNRLYWYRQTLGQGPEFLTYFQNEAQLEKSRLLSDRFSAERPKGSFSTLEIQRTEQGDSAMYLCASSAHKQTNEKLFFGSGTQLSVL.

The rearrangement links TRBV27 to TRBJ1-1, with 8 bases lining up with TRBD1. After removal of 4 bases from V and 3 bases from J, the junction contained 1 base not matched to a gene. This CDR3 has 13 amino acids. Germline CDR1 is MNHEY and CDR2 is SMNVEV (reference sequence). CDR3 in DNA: TGTGCCAGCAGTTACAGGGGGGACACTGAAGCTTTCTTT. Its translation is CASSYRGDTEAFF.

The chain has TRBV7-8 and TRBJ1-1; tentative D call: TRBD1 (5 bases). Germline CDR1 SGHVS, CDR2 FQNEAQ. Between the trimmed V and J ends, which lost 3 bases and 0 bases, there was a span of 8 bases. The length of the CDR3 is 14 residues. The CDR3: CASSFGGLNTEAFF. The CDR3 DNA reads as TGTGCCAGCAGCTTTGGGGGATTGAACACTGAAGCTTTCTTT.

The CDR3 spells CASSDRETQYF. CDR3 sequence (DNA): TGTGCCAGCAGCGACCGGGAGACCCAGTACTTC. The gene calls are TRBV11-1 and TRBJ2-5; no firm D call. Germline CDR1 SGHAT, CDR2 FQDESV (reference sequence). CDR3 length equals 11 residues. The V end lost 5 bases, the J end lost 5 bases, and 6 bases lay between the germline ends.

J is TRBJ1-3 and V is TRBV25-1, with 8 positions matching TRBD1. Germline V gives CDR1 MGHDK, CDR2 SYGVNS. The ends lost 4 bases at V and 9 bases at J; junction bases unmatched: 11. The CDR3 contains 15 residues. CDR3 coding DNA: TGTGCCAGCAGTGCCTCGGACAGGGCTTTGGGCACCATATATTTT. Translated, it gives CASSASDRALGTIYF. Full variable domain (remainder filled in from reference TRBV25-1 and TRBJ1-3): EADIYQTPRYLVIGTGKKITLECSQTMGHDKMYWYQQDPGMELHLIHYSYGVNSTEKGDLSSESTVSRIRTEHFPLTLESARPSHTSQYLCASSASDRALGTIYFGEGSWLTVV.